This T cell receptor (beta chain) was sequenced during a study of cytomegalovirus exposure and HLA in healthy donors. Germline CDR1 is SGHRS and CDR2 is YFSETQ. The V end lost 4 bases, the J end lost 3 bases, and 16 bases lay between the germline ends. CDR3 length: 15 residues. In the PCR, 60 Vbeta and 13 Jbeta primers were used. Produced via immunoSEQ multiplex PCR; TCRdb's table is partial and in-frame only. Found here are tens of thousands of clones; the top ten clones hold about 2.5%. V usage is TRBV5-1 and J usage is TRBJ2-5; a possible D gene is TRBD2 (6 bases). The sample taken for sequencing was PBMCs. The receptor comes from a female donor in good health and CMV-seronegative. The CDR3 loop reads CASSPGAGLKETQYF. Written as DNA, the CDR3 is TGCGCCAGCAGCCCCGGGGCGGGGCTGAAAGAGACCCAGTACTTC.